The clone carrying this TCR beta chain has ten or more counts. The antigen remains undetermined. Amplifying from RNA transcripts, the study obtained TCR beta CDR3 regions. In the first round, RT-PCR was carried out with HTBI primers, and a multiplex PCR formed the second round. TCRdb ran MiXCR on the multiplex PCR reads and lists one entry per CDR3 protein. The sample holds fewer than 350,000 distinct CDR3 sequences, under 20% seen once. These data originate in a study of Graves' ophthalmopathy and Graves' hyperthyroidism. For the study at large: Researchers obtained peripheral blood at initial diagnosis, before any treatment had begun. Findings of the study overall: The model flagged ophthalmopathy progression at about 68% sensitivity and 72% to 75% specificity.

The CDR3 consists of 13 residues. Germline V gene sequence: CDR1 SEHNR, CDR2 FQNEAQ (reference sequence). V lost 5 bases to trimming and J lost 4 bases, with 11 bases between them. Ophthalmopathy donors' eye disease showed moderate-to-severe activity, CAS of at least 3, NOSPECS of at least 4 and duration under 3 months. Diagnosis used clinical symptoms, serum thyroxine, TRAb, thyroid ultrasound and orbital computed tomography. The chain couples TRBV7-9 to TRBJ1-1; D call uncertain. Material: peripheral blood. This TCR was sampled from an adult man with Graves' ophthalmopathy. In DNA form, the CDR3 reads TGTGCCAGCAGCGACAATGGGCGCACTGAAGCTTTCTTT. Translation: CASSDNGRTEAFF.